This TCR beta chain is drawn from a study of regulatory T cells in long-lasting Graves disease. The time point is: persistent/refractory GD, antithyroid drugs over 5 years with positive TRAb. RNA isolated from PBMCs was used to make the TCR library. Arm-PCR of CDR3 regions and iRepertoire HTBI primers were used to build TCR beta libraries. TCRdb independently ran MiXCR on the multiplex PCR reads; one entry per CDR3 protein. The sample holds some 450,000 distinct CDR3 sequences; about a quarter are singletons and the top ten take about a quarter. With respect to this clonotype: A junction boundary mismatches the germline segment, possibly from a read error.

This CDR3 region has 11 residues. Per the germline V gene, CDR1 is DFQATT and CDR2 is SNEGSKA (reference sequence). The chain employs TRBV20-1 and TRBJ2-2, with a tentative D call TRBD2 (5 bases). The sample was peripheral blood mononuclear cells (PBMCs), taken when the disease was refractory, from a patient treated with antithyroid drugs. This sequence originates from a female donor with Graves disease. Written as DNA, the CDR3 is TGCAGTGCTAGTTATACCGGGGAGCTGCTTTTT. As protein: CSASYTGELLF.